The 17 T cell receptor beta chains in this list originate from one sample, sequenced in a study of vaccination effects on CD4 cells after COVID-19. The antigens these receptors bind are not known. Produced via immunoSEQ multiplex PCR; TCRdb's table is partial and in-frame only. The sample carries almost 40,000 clones, over 80% recorded once. Cells that had been cultured for roughly 9 days were the source of isolated CD4+ T cells. Sequences were derived from CD4+ T cells from PBMCs cultured without peptide, sampled before COVID-19 vaccination. All receptors come from a human donor who received a COVID-19 vaccine.

The V call is TRBV7-9, the J call TRBJ1-1; TRBD1 might be the D (6 bases). The CDR3 is made up of 15 amino acids. V lost 1 base and J lost 7, with 16 bases in between. Germline V gene lookup returns CDR1 SEHNR and CDR2 FQNEAQ (reference sequence). This CDR3 is CASSLVGGPSGEAFF. CDR3 DNA: TGTGCCAGCAGCTTAGTGGGGGGGCCTTCGGGTGAAGCTTTCTTT. The full variable domain, in which reference TRBV7-9 and TRBJ1-1 provide the parts outside the CDR3, is DTGVSQNPRHKITKRGQNVTFRCDPISEHNRLYWYRQTLGQGPEFLTYFQNEAQLEKSRLLSDRFSAERPKGSFSTLEIQRTEQGDSAMYLCASSLVGGPSGEAFFGQGTRLTVV.

The chain combines TRBV5-1 with TRBJ2-1, with 7 bases fitting TRBD1. V lost 3 bases and J lost 7; bases outside the gene matches: 7. Looked up from germline, CDR1 is SGHRS and CDR2 is YFSETQ. The CDR3 sequence is 14 residues long. CDR3 in amino acids: CASSSFTGVNEQFF. The CDR3 DNA follows: TGCGCCAGCAGCTCCTTTACAGGGGTGAATGAGCAGTTCTTC.

The chain joins TRBV7-3 to TRBJ2-3; TRBD2 matches 11 bases. Losses at the gene ends were 5 bases for V and 6 bases for J; bases not matched to a gene: 10. Germline CDR1 and CDR2: SGHTA and FQGTGA. The CDR3 consists of 16 residues. CDR3 residues: CASSTYLAGGWDTQYF. The CDR3 coding sequence is TGTGCCAGCAGCACTTACCTAGCGGGGGGCTGGGATACGCAGTATTTT.

This chain links TRBV7-2 with TRBJ1-3; maybe TRBD1 (5 bases). With 2 bases removed from V and 1 base from J, the gap between germline ends came to 15 bases. The CDR3 consists of 17 residues. The germline V gene encodes CDR1 SGHTA and CDR2 FQGNSA. The CDR3 here is CASSLLGLSGSGNTIYF. DNA of the CDR3: TGTGCCAGCAGCTTATTGGGACTCAGTGGGTCTGGAAACACCATATATTTT.

The chain couples TRBV19 to TRBJ1-5; no clear D gene. Per germline, CDR1 LNHDA and CDR2 SQIVND (reference sequence). The CDR3 has 13 amino acids. V was shortened by 6 bases and J by 3 bases, with 9 bases between the two germline ends. CDR3 coding DNA: TGTGCCAGTAGCGGGCGGGACAATCAGCCCCAGCATTTT. This encodes CASSGRDNQPQHF.

The chain joins TRBV24-1 to TRBJ2-5, with D possibly matching TRBD2 (6 bases). Trimming took off 5 bases at V and 5 bases at J, with 20 bases between the two ends. This CDR3 comprises 16 residues. In germline, CDR1 is KGHDR, CDR2 SFDVKD. The CDR3 sequence: CATSAQGTSGRETQYF. In nucleotides, the CDR3 is TGTGCCACCAGTGCCCAAGGCACCTCGGGGAGGGAGACCCAGTACTTC.

This clone occurred a few times. The chain combines TRBV2 with TRBJ1-6, with 9 bases that match TRBD1. The V gene's germline CDR1 is SNHLY and CDR2 FYNNEI. After removal of 3 bases from V and 8 bases from J, the junction contained 5 bases not matched to a gene. The CDR3 is made up of 15 amino acids. The DNA for the CDR3 is TGTGCCAGCAGTGATCTACAGGGGGCGGATTCACCCCTCCACTTT. Amino acid sequence: CASSDLQGADSPLHF.

The rearrangement joins TRBV2 to TRBJ2-7; TRBD2 is a possible D gene (6 bases). This CDR3 has 12 residues. The V gene's germline CDR1 is SNHLY and CDR2 FYNNEI. Trimming cost V 5 bases and J 9 bases, with 14 bases left between them. The CDR3 loop reads CASSLAPGRQYV. CDR3 sequence (DNA): TGTGCCAGCAGTTTAGCCCCCGGGAGGCAGTACGTC.

The chain joins TRBV6-5 to TRBJ2-7, with D possibly matching TRBD2 (5 bases). The CDR3 is made up of 14 amino acids. Trimming shortened V by 5 bases and J by 0 bases, and 11 bases separated the two germline ends. Germline lookup yields CDR1 MNHEY and CDR2 SVGAGI. CDR3 nucleotides: TGTGCCAGCAGTAGGACTGCGAGCTCCTACGAGCAGTACGTC. It specifies CASSRTASSYEQYV.

The chain recombines TRBV2 with TRBJ1-2; D gene unclear. The germline V gene has CDR1 SNHLY and CDR2 FYNNEI. V dropped 3 bases and J dropped 2 bases, with 10 bases sitting between them. The CDR3 length is 14 residues. CDR3 nucleotides: TGTGCCAGCAGTGAGAGACCTGTCAACTATGGCTACACCTTC. Residues: CASSERPVNYGYTF.

This clone was seen just once. This sequence joins TRBV28 and TRBJ1-1, with D tentatively TRBD1 (6 bases). V lost 1 base and J 3 bases, leaving 9 bases between the germline ends. This CDR3 has 14 amino acids. CDR1 and CDR2 from the germline V gene are MDHEN and SYDVKM. For the CDR3, the DNA is TGTGCCAGCAGTTTATCTGGGGGCTACACTGAAGCTTTCTTT. Protein: CASSLSGGYTEAFF.

The chain employs TRBV7-3 and TRBJ1-2; no clear D gene. CDR3 length: 13 residues. CDR1 is SGHTA, CDR2 FQGTGA, per germline. V dropped 4 bases and J dropped 7 bases, with 13 bases sitting between them. CDR3 residues: CASSSGPGGGYTF. The CDR3 nucleotides are TGTGCCAGCAGCTCCGGGCCCGGAGGTGGCTACACCTTC.

The chain carries TRBV6-4 and TRBJ1-1; TRBD1 aligns across 9 bases. This CDR3 is built from 16 residues. The V and J ends lost 2 bases and 0 bases, in that order; junction bases with no gene match: 4. The germline V gene encodes CDR1 MRHNA and CDR2 SNTAGT. CDR3 in DNA: TGTGCCAGCAGTGACCGCTACAGGGGGCTGAACACTGAAGCTTTCTTT. Translated: CASSDRYRGLNTEAFF.

The rearrangement joins TRBV4-1 to TRBJ2-4; D possibly corresponds to TRBD1 (6 bases). Between the trimmed V and J ends, which lost 4 bases and 3 bases, there was a span of 19 bases. This CDR3 comprises 17 residues. The germline V gene encodes CDR1 MGHRA and CDR2 YSYEKL. Written as DNA, the CDR3 is TGCGCCAGCAGCCGGCCAGGACAGACCAAGGTCAAAAACATTCAGTACTTC. Translating it yields CASSRPGQTKVKNIQYF.

V is TRBV7-2 and J is TRBJ2-1; D is unclear. Trimming took 5 bases from V and 5 from J, leaving 7 bases between them. The CDR3 covers 12 residues. CDR1 SGHTA and CDR2 FQGNSA come from the germline V gene. CDR3 sequence: CASSRTDNEQFF. Written as DNA, the CDR3 is TGTGCCAGCAGCCGGACGGACAATGAGCAGTTCTTC.

This clone was detected once. V and J are TRBV19 and TRBJ1-2; TRBD1 matches at 8 bases. V was clipped by 5 bases and J by 2 bases; unmatched bases: 4. The CDR3 loop spans 14 amino acids. Germline lookup yields CDR1 LNHDA and CDR2 SQIVND (reference sequence). This chain's CDR3 is CASSPTGENYGYTF. CDR3 DNA: TGTGCCAGTAGTCCGACAGGGGAGAACTATGGCTACACCTTC.

This clone was recorded a few times. The chain links TRBV5-4 to TRBJ1-1; a weak D match, TRBD1 (6 bases). Deletions cut 4 bases from V and 6 bases from J, with 13 bases between. Germline V gene data show CDR1 as SGHNT and CDR2 as YYREEE (reference sequence). CDR3 length equals 13 residues. CDR3 in amino acids: CASSATGYSEAFF. CDR3 in DNA: TGTGCCAGCAGCGCCACAGGGTATTCTGAAGCTTTCTTT.